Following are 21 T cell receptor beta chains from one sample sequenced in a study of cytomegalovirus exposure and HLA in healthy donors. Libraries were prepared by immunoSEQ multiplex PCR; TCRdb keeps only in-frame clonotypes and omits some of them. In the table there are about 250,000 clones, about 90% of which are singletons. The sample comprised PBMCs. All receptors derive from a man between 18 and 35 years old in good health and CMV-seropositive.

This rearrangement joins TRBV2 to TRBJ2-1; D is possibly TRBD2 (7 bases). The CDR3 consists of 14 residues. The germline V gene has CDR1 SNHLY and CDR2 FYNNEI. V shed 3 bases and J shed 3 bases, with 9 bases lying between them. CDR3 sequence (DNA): TGTGCCAGCAGTGAGCGGGGGCTCTACAATGAGCAGTTCTTC. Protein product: CASSERGLYNEQFF.

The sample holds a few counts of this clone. The CDR3 loop reads CASSLNERAAGYTF. The DNA for the CDR3 is TGCGCCAGCAGCTTGAATGAAAGGGCGGCGGGCTACACCTTC. The chain carries TRBV5-1 and TRBJ1-2; no clear D gene. There are 14 residues in the CDR3. Trimming shortened V by 1 base and J by 8 bases, and 15 bases separated the two germline ends. Germline V CDR1 and CDR2: SGHRS, YFSETQ.

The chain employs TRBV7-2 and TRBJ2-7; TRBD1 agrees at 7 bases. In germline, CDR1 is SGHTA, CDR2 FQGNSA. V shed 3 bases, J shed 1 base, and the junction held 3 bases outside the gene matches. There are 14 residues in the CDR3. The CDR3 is CASSLDRTSYEQYF. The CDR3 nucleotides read TGTGCCAGCAGCTTGGACAGGACATCCTACGAGCAGTACTTC.

The DNA of the CDR3 is TGCGCCAGCAGCCCGGGACAGTCCTATGGCTACACCTTC. Translation gives CASSPGQSYGYTF. This chain joins TRBV5-1 and TRBJ1-2; 7 bases agree with TRBD1. This CDR3 has 13 residues. Germline values: CDR1 SGHRS, CDR2 YFSETQ. J was trimmed by 4 bases and V by 4 bases; bases with no gene match: 4.

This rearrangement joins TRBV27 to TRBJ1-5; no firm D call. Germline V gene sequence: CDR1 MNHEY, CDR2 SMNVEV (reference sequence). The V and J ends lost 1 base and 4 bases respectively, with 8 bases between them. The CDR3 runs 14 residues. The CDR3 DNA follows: TGTGCCAGCAGTTTATTGGCCTCTAATCAGCCCCAGCATTTT. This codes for CASSLLASNQPQHF.

The CDR3 DNA follows: TGTGCCAGTAGTATAGTGTGGCAGGCTTACGAGCAGTACTTC. Translated, it gives CASSIVWQAYEQYF. This rearrangement joins TRBV19 to TRBJ2-7, with D hard to call. V was trimmed by 1 base and J by 4 bases, leaving 11 bases between them. Germline V gives CDR1 LNHDA, CDR2 SQIVND (reference sequence). The CDR3 is made up of 14 amino acids.

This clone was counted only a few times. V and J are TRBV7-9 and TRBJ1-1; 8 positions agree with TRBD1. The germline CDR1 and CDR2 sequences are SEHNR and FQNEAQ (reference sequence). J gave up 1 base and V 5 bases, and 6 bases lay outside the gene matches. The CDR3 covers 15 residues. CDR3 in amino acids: CASSHGQGKNTEAFF. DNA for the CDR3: TGTGCCAGCAGCCACGGACAGGGAAAGAACACTGAAGCTTTCTTT.

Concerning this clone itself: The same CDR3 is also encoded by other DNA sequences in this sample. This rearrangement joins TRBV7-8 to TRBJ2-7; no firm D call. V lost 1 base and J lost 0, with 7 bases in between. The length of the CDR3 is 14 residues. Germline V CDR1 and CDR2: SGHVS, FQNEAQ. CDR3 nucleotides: TGTGCCAGCAGCTTAGAAGGGTCCTCCTACGAGCAGTACTTC. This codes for CASSLEGSSYEQYF.

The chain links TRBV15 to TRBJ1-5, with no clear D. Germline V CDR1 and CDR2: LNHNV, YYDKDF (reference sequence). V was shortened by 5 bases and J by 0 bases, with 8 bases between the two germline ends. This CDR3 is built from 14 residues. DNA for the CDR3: TGTGCCACCAGCGGAGGCACTAGCAATCAGCCCCAGCATTTT. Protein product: CATSGGTSNQPQHF.

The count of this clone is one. In DNA, the CDR3 is TGTGCCAGCAGCTTTCCGGGACTAGCGGGAGCTGGCACCGGGGAGCTGTTTTTT. It specifies CASSFPGLAGAGTGELFF. The chain recombines TRBV28 with TRBJ2-2, with 14 nucleotides matching TRBD2. This CDR3 has 18 amino acids. Trimming cost V 6 bases and J 4 bases; bases outside gene matches: 10. The germline gives CDR1 MDHEN, CDR2 SYDVKM.

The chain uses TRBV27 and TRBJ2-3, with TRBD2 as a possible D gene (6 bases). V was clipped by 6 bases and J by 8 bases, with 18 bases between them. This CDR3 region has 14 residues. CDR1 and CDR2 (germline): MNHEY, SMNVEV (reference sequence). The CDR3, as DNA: TGTGCCAGCAGCGTCGTTTCCGGGGGTGGTACGCAGTATTTT. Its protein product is CASSVVSGGGTQYF.

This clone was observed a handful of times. DNA of the CDR3: TGCGCCAGCAGCCCCGAGGTGGGTGCTGGAAACACCATATATTTT. Protein: CASSPEVGAGNTIYF. The chain couples TRBV5-1 to TRBJ1-3; D uncertain. Germline V gene data show CDR1 as SGHRS and CDR2 as YFSETQ. The CDR3 spans 15 residues. Trimming took 4 bases from V and 2 from J, leaving 13 bases between them.

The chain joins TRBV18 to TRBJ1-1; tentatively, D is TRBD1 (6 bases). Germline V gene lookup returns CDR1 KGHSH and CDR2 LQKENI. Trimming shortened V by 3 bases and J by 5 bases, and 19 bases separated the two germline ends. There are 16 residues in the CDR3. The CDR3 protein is CASSPGTSRGGTEAFF. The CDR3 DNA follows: TGTGCCAGCTCACCGGGGACAAGTCGGGGAGGAACTGAAGCTTTCTTT.

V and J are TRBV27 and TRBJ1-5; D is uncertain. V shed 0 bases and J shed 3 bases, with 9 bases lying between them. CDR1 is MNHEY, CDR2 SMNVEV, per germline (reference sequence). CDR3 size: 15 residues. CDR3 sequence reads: CASSLSTVHNQPQHF. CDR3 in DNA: TGTGCCAGCAGTTTATCGACGGTGCACAATCAGCCCCAGCATTTT.

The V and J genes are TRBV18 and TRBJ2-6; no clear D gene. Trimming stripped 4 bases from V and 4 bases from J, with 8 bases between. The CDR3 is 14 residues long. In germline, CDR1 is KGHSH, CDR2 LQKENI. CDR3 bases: TGTGCCAGCTCACAAGGACCCGGGGCCAACGTCCTGACTTTC. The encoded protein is CASSQGPGANVLTF.

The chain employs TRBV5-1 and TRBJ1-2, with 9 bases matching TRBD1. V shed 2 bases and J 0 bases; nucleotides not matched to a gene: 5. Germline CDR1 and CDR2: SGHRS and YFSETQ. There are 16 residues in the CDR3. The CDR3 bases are TGCGCCAGCAGCTTACGGACAGGGGAACCTAACTATGGCTACACCTTC. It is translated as CASSLRTGEPNYGYTF.

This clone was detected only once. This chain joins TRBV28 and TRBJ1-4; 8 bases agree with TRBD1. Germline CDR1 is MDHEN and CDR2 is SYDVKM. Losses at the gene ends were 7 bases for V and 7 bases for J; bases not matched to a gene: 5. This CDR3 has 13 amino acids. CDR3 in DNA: TGTGCCAGCAACCCAGGGGGCGTTGAAAAACTGTTTTTT. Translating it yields CASNPGGVEKLFF.

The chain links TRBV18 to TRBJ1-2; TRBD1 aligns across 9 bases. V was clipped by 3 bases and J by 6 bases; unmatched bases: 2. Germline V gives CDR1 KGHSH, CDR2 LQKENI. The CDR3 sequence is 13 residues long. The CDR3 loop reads CASSPRTGDGYTF. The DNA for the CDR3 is TGTGCCAGCTCACCCCGGACAGGGGATGGCTACACCTTC. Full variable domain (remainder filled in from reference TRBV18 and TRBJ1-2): NAGVMQNPRHLVRRRGQEARLRCSPMKGHSHVYWYRQLPEEGLKFMVYLQKENIIDESGMPKERFSAEFPKEGPSILRIQQVVRGDSAAYFCASSPRTGDGYTFGSGTRLTVV.

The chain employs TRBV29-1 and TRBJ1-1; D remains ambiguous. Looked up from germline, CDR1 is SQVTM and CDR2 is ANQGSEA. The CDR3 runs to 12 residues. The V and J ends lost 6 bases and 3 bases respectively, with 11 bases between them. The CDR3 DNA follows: TGCAGCGTCGGATCTGGGTACACTGAAGCTTTCTTT. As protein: CSVGSGYTEAFF.

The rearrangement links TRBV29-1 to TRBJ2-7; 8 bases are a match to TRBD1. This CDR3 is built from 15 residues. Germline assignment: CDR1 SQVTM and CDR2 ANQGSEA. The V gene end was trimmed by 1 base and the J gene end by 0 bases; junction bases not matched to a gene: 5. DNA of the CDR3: TGCAGCGTTGAAGGATTGACAGGGGCCTCCTACGAGCAGTACTTC. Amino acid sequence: CSVEGLTGASYEQYF.

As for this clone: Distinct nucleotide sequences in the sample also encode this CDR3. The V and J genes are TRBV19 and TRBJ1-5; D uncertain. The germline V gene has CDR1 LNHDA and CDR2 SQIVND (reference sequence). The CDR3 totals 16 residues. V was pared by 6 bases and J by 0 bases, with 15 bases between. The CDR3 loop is CASSPTAVYSNQPQHF. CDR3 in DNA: TGTGCCAGTAGCCCCACGGCGGTTTATAGCAATCAGCCCCAGCATTTT.